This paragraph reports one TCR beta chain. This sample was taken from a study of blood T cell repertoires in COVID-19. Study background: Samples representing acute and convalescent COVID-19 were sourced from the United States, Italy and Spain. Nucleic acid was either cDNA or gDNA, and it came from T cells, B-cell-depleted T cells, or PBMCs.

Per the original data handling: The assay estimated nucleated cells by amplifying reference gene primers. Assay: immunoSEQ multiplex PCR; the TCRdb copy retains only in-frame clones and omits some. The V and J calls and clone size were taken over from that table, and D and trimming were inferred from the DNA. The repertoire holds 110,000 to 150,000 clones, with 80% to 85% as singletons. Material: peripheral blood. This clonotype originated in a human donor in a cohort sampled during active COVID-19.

CDR3 amino acids: CASSLASAYNEQFF. The CDR3 DNA sequence: TGTGCCAGCAGCTTAGCTAGTGCCTACAATGAGCAGTTCTTC. The chain couples TRBV11-2 to TRBJ2-1; no reliable D call. Germline V lookup: CDR1 SGHAT, CDR2 FQNNGV. Trimming took off 1 base at V and 2 bases at J, with 6 bases between the two ends. CDR3 length equals 14 residues.